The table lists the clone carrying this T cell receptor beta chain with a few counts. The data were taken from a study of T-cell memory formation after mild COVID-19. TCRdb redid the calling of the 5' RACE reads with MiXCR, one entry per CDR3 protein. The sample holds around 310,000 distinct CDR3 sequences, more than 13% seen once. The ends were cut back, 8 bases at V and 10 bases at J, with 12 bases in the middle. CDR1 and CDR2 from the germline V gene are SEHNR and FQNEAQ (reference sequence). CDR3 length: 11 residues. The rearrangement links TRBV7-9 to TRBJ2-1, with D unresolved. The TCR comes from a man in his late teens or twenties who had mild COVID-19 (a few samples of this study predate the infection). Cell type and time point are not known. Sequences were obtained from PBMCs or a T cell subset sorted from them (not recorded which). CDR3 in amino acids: CASSNGYEQFF. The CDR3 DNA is TGTGCCAGCTCCAACGGGTACGAGCAGTTCTTC. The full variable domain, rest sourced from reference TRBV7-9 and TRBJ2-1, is DTGVSQNPRHKITKRGQNVTFRCDPISEHNRLYWYRQTLGQGPEFLTYFQNEAQLEKSRLLSDRFSAERPKGSFSTLEIQRTEQGDSAMYLCASSNGYEQFFGPGTRLTVL.